The rows below give T cell receptor beta chains drawn from one sample of a study of CD8+CD57+ T cells in acquired aplastic anemia. From the reads, TCRdb called clonotypes with MiXCR, one entry per CDR3 protein. The table records a few hundred thousand distinct CDR3 sequences, around three fifths of them present only once. The sample consisted of sorted CD4+, CD8+, or CD8+CD57+ T cells (not recorded which) from PBMCs. The receptors here all came from a human donor with severe aplastic anemia or a healthy control (not recorded which). Each CDR3 is given without its conserved first and last residue. The order of the fields is J gene, V gene, CDR3 protein.

J: TRBJ1-2
V: TRBV5-1
CDR3: ASSLGQGSYGYT

J: TRBJ2-1
V: TRBV12-3/TRBV12-4
CDR3: ASSLTSPSNEQF

J: TRBJ1-5
V: TRBV29-1
CDR3: TAGGNSNQPQH

J: TRBJ1-2
V: TRBV20-1
CDR3: SARMRGGYT

J: TRBJ1-5
V: TRBV12-3/TRBV12-4
CDR3: ASSLGRGHGQPQH

J: TRBJ1-2
V: TRBV11-2
CDR3: ASKGANYGYT

J: TRBJ2-2
V: TRBV4-2
CDR3: ASSPQTSRGTGELF

J: TRBJ1-3
V: TRBV5-6
CDR3: ASSFAGDVNTIY

J: TRBJ2-2
V: TRBV19
CDR3: SSSMWSPSGELF

J: TRBJ1-2
V: TRBV2
CDR3: ASPRPDRAGYT

J: TRBJ1-2
V: TRBV19
CDR3: ATSGTGGVYGYT

J: TRBJ1-4
V: TRBV15
CDR3: ATSIDSFEKLF

J: TRBJ1-2
V: TRBV20-1
CDR3: SARDRNRVPYGYT

J: TRBJ2-5
V: TRBV7-9
CDR3: ASSLVGRWETQY

J: TRBJ2-7
V: TRBV7-9
CDR3: ASSLGDIQSYEQY

J: TRBJ2-3
V: TRBV7-9
CDR3: ASSPSGFTDTQY

J: TRBJ1-1
V: TRBV9
CDR3: ASSVGPLVQGEAF

J: TRBJ2-1
V: TRBV29-1
CDR3: SVAAGYNEQF

J: TRBJ2-7
V: TRBV2
CDR3: ASSEIGQTYEQY

J: TRBJ2-5
V: TRBV20-1
CDR3: SARDSKETQY

J: TRBJ1-5
V: TRBV15
CDR3: ATSRDPNQPQH

J: TRBJ2-7
V: TRBV10-3
CDR3: AISGAQGAYEQY

J: TRBJ2-1
V: TRBV7-7
CDR3: ASSPVAGVKGEQF

J: TRBJ1-2
V: TRBV7-9
CDR3: ASSLIGESASGGYT

J: TRBJ2-3
V: TRBV7-8
CDR3: ASSLGTSDTQY

J: TRBJ1-6
V: TRBV9
CDR3: ASSVNSVNSPLH

J: TRBJ2-1
V: TRBV24-1
CDR3: ATSDRTGVGINEQF

J: NA
V: TRBV10-3
CDR3: AISESTSVQF

J: TRBJ2-1
V: TRBV24-1
CDR3: ATSDWRPGTSGSFF

J: TRBJ1-6
V: TRBV30
CDR3: AWKGAGSSYNSPLH

J: TRBJ2-1
V: TRBV7-2
CDR3: ASSPQVGWDGQF

J: TRBJ2-2
V: TRBV7-2
CDR3: ASSSDSYTGELF

J: TRBJ2-7
V: TRBV6-6
CDR3: ASAKGQLQGEQY

J: TRBJ2-2
V: TRBV5-1
CDR3: ASLGLANTGELF

J: TRBJ1-2
V: TRBV2
CDR3: TSRQNNYGYT

J: TRBJ1-6
V: TRBV7-9
CDR3: ASSDQNSHLH

J: TRBJ2-7
V: TRBV28
CDR3: ASSLKRGGTSYEQY

J: TRBJ2-3
V: TRBV5-1
CDR3: ASSFGTVAGGRTDTQY

J: TRBJ1-1
V: TRBV15
CDR3: ATSRDRGNTEAF

J: TRBJ1-4
V: TRBV7-9
CDR3: ASSLNEDNEKLF

J: TRBJ2-1
V: TRBV7-3
CDR3: ASSLAGVVSNEQF

J: TRBJ2-7
V: TRBV20-1
CDR3: SARDRAEGTGEQY

J: TRBJ1-1
V: TRBV28
CDR3: ASTRQGTEAF

J: TRBJ2-7
V: TRBV9
CDR3: ASSATSGGETYEQY

J: TRBJ2-1
V: TRBV10-3
CDR3: AISDGGRGKDEQF

J: TRBJ2-5
V: TRBV3-1
CDR3: ASSQAQETQY

J: TRBJ2-7
V: TRBV27
CDR3: ASSVAPGGATGEQY

J: TRBJ2-7
V: TRBV5-1
CDR3: ASRRTVSYEQY

J: TRBJ2-2
V: TRBV9
CDR3: ASSITPVRGTPGELF

J: TRBJ1-6
V: TRBV5-6
CDR3: ASSPDRGMSSPLH

J: TRBJ1-2
V: TRBV24-1
CDR3: ATSDPTSGYT

J: TRBJ2-1
V: TRBV6-5
CDR3: ASSYSRRWVNEQF

J: TRBJ2-1
V: TRBV7-3
CDR3: ASSLSGSDEQF

J: TRBJ2-1
V: TRBV7-8
CDR3: ASSLSGTGVLDEQF

J: TRBJ2-2
V: TRBV4-1
CDR3: ASSQDRWGGNTGELF

J: TRBJ1-1
V: TRBV11-2
CDR3: ASSLYWENTEAF

J: TRBJ2-2
V: TRBV9
CDR3: ATERSGELF

J: TRBJ2-2
V: TRBV6-6
CDR3: ASSRQDTNTGELF

J: TRBJ2-7
V: TRBV7-2
CDR3: ASSPTGGGREQY